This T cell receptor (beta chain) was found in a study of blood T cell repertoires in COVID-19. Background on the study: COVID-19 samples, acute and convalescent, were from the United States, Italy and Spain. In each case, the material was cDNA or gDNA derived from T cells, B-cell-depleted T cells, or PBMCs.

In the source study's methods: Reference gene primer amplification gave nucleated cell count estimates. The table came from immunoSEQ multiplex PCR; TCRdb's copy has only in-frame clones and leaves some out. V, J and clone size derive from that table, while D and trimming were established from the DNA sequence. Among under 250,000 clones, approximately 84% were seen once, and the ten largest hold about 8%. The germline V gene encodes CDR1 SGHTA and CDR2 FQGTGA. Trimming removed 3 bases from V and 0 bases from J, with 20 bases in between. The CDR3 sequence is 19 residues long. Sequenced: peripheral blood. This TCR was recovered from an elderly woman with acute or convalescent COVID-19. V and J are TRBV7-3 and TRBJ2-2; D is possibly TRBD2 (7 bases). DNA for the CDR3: TGTGCCAGCAGCTTGAGGGGAGGGCGACAGGTCTCGAACACCGGGGAGCTGTTTTTT. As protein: CASSLRGGRQVSNTGELFF.